Listed below are T cell receptor beta chains from one sample, sequenced in a study of T cells in localized non-small cell lung cancer. Clones were sequenced by immunoSEQ multiplex PCR, and TCRdb holds only the in-frame ones, with some missing. Of around 83,000 clones in the sample, around 90% were seen once. This sample comprised peripheral blood, obtained before any cancer treatment. The receptors here all came from a man aged 35-69 years with stage I squamous cell lung carcinoma. The CDR3 runs from the conserved cysteine through the conserved F or W.

v_call cdr3_aa
TRBV28 CASRDGPNSPLHF
TRBV6-5 CASSLQGATNVLTF
TRBV5-4 CASSPGQDETYEQYF
TRBV10-2 CASSDQSSYEQYF
TRBV5-1 CASRIQGDDNEQFF
TRBV5-1 CASSFSGGAADTQYF
TRBV5-4 CASSSRDRRPGYGYTF
TRBV7-2 CASSLVVGNTEAFF
TRBV5-1 CASRTGTANTGELFF
TRBV16 CASSPKTGGGYGYTF
TRBV5-8 CASSPTGVTRYTF
TRBV28 CASSLWQGAYGYTF
TRBV25-1 CASSELRTPAFF
TRBV4-1 CASSQEYKTGELFF
TRBV6-5 CASSYIGVARTEAFF
TRBV6-1 CASSIDRSSGNTIYF
TRBV10-3 CAISEGEQTNQPQHF
TRBV19 CASSMGDRIYGYTF
TRBV6-1 CATWTGGAGTGELFF
TRBV15 CATSRGEDTEAFF
TRBV7-9 CASSGTGNYGYTF
TRBV4-2 CASSQEVVRGGYGYTF
TRBV11-2 CASSSRSPSGTGELFF
TRBV5-6 CASSLISGGVGDTQYF
TRBV5-1 CASSWDRGATEAFF
TRBV7-2 CASSLGGGRANSPLHF
TRBV15 CATSRDRRGPNGYTF